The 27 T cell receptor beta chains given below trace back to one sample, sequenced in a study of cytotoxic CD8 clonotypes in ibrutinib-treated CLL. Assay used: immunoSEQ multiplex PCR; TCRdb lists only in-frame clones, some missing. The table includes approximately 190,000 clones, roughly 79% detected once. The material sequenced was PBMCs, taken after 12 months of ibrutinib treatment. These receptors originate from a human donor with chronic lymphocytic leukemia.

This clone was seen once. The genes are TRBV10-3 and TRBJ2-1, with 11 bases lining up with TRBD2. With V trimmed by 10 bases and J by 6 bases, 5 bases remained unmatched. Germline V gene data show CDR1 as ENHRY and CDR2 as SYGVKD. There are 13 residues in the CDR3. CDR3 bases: TGTGCCACCGTTACTAGCGGGAGCAATGAGCAGTTCTTC. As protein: CATVTSGSNEQFF.

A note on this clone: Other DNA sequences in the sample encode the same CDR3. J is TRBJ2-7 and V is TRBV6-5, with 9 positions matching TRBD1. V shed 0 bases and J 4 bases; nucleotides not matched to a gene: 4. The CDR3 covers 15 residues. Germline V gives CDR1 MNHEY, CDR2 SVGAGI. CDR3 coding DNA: TGTGCCAGCAGTTACTCGGGGACAGGGTCATACGAGCAGTACTTC. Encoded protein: CASSYSGTGSYEQYF.

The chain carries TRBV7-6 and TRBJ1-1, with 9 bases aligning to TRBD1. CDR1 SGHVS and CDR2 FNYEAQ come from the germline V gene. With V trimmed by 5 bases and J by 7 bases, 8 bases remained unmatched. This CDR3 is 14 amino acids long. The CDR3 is CASSATGGDDEAFF. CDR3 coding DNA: TGTGCCAGCAGCGCGACAGGGGGAGATGATGAAGCTTTCTTT.

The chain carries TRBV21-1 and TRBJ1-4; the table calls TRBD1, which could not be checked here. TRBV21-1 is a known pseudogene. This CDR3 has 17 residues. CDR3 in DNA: TGTGCCAGCAGCAAATTCGAATATTACAGGCGTAATGAAAAACTGTTTTTT. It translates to CASSKFEYYRRNEKLFF.

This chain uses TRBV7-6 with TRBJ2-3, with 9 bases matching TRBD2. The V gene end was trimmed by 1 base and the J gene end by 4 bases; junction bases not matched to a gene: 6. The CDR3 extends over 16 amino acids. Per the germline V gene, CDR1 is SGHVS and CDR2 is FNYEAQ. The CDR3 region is CASSLGGIAGADTQYF. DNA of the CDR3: TGTGCCAGCAGCTTAGGGGGGATAGCGGGAGCAGATACGCAGTATTTT.

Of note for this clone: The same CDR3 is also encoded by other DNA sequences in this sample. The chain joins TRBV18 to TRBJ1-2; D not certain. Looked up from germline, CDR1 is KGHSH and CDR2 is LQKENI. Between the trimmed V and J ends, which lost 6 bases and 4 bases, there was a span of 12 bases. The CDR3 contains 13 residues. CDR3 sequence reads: CASSPESLYGYTF. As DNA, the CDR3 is TGTGCCAGCTCCCCGGAGAGCCTCTATGGCTACACCTTC.

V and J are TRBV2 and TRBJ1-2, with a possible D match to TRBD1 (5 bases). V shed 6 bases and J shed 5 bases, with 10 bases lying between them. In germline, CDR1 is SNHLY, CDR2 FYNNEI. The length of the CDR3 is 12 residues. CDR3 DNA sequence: TGTGCCAGCAGCGGGGGGGATTATGGCTACACCTTC. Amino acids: CASSGGDYGYTF.

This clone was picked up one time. The CDR3 nucleotides read TGTGCCAGCAGCTCAAGTGGCACTGAAGCTTTCTTT. This codes for CASSSSGTEAFF. The rearrangement joins TRBV7-9 to TRBJ1-1, with D unresolved. This CDR3 has 12 amino acids. Germline loops: CDR1 SEHNR, CDR2 FQNEAQ (reference sequence). Trimming removed 4 bases from V and 4 bases from J, with 7 bases in between.

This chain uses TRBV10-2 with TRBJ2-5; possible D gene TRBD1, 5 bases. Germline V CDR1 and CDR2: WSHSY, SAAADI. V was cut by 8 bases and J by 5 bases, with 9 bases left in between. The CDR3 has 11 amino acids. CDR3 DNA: TGCGCCAGCGGGGCGTTGGAGACCCAGTACTTC. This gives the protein CASGALETQYF.

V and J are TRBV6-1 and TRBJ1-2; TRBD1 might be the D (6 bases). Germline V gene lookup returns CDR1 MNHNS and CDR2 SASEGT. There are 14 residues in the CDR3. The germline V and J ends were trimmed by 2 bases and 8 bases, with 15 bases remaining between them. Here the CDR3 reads CASSELGGQRGYTF. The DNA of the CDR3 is TGTGCCAGCAGTGAACTGGGGGGACAAAGGGGCTACACCTTC.

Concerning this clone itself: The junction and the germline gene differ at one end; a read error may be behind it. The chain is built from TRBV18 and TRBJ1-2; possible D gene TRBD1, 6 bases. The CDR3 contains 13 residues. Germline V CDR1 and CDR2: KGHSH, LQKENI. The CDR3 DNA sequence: TGTGCCAGCTCATCACCGGACAGTAATGGCTACACCTTC. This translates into CASSSPDSNGYTF.

CDR3 bases: TGTGCCAGTAGTAGTGACAGGGGTAACACTGAAGCTTTCTTT. This gives the protein CASSSDRGNTEAFF. This chain connects TRBV19 to TRBJ1-1, with 8 bases aligning to TRBD1. Trimming cost V 4 bases and J 2 bases; bases outside gene matches: 3. The germline V gene has CDR1 LNHDA and CDR2 SQIVND (reference sequence). This CDR3 has 14 residues.

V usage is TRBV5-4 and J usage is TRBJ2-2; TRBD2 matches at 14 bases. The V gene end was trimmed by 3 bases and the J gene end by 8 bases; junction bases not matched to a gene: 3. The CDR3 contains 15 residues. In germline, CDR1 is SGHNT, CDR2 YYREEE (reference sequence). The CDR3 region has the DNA TGTGCCAGCAGCTGGGGACTAGCGGGAGAAGGGGAGCTGTTTTTT. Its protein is CASSWGLAGEGELFF.

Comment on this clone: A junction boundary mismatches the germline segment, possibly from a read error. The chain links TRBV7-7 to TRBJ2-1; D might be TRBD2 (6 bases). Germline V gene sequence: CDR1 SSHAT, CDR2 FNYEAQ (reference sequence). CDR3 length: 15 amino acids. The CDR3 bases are TGTGCTAGCAGCTTAGGACTGGCGGGGAGGAATGAGCAGTTCTTC. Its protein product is CASSLGLAGRNEQFF.

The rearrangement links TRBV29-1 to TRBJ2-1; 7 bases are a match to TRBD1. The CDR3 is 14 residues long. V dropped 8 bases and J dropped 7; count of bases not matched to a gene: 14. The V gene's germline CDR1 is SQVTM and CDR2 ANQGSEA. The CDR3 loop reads CSSSVARGLNEQFF. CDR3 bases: TGCAGCTCCTCAGTGGCGAGGGGGCTAAATGAGCAGTTCTTC.

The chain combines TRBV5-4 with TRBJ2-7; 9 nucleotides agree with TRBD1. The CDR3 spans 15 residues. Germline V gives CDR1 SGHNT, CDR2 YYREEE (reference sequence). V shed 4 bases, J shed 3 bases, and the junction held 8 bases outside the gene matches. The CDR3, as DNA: TGTGCCAGCAGCGCGATAGGGACAGGGCTCTACGAGCAGTACTTC. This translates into CASSAIGTGLYEQYF.

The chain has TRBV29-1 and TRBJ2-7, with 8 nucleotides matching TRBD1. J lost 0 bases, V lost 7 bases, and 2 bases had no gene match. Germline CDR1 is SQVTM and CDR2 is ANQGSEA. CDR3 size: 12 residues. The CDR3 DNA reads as TGCAGCGCTGGACAGGGCTCCTACGAGCAGTACTTC. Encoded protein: CSAGQGSYEQYF.

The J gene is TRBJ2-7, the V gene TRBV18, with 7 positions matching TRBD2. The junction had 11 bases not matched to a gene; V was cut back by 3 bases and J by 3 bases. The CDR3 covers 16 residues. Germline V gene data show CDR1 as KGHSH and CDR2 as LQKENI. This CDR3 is CASSPEPSGRNYEQYF. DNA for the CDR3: TGTGCCAGCTCACCCGAACCTAGCGGACGAAACTACGAGCAGTACTTC.

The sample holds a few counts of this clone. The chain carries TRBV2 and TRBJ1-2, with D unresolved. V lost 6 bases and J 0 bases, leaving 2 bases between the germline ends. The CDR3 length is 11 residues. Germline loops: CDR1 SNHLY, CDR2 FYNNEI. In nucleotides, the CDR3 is TGTGCCAGCAGCCCTAACTATGGCTACACCTTC. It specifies CASSPNYGYTF.

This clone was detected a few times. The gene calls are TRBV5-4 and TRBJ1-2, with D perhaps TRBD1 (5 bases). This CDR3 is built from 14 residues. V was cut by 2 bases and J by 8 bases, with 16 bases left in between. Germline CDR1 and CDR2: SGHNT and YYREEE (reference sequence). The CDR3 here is CASSFFGGLGGYTF. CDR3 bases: TGTGCCAGCAGCTTCTTTGGGGGTTTGGGAGGCTACACCTTC.

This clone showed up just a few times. As DNA, the CDR3 is TGTGCCAGCTCACCTCCGGCGACGAACACTGAAGCTTTCTTT. Its protein is CASSPPATNTEAFF. J is TRBJ1-1 and V is TRBV18, with unresolved D. This CDR3 has 14 residues. V was clipped by 3 bases and J by 1 base, with 9 bases between them. Germline V gene data show CDR1 as KGHSH and CDR2 as LQKENI.

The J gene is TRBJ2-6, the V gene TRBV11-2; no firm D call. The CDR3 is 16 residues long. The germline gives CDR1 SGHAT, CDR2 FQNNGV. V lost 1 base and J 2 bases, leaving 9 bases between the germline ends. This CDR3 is CASSLVFRAGANVLTF. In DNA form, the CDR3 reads TGTGCCAGCAGCTTAGTTTTCCGGGCTGGGGCCAACGTCCTGACTTTC.

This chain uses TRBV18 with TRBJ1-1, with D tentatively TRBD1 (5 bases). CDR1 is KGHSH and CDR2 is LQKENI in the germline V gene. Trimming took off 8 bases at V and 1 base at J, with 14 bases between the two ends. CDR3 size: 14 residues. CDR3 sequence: CASHLGRGNTEAFF. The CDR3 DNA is TGTGCCAGCCACTTGGGGCGTGGGAACACTGAAGCTTTCTTT.

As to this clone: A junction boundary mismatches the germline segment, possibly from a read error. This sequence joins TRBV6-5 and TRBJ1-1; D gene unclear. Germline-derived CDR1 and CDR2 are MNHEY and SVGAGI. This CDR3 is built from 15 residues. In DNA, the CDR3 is TGTGCCAGCAGTCACTCAACCGGTCCCTACCTTGAAGCTTTCTTT. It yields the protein CASSHSTGPYLEAFF.

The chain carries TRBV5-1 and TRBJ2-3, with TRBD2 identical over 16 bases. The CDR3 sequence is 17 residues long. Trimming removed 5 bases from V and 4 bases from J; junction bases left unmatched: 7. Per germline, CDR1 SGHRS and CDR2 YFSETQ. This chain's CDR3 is CASRLGTSGRAADTQYF. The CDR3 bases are TGCGCCAGCAGACTCGGGACTAGCGGGAGGGCCGCAGATACGCAGTATTTT.

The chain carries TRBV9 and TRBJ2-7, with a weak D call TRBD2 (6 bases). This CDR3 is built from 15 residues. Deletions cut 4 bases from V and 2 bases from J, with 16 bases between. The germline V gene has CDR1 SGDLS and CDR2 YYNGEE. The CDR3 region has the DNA TGTGCCAGCAGCAACCCCGGGACTCTTCCCTACGAGCAGTACTTC. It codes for CASSNPGTLPYEQYF.

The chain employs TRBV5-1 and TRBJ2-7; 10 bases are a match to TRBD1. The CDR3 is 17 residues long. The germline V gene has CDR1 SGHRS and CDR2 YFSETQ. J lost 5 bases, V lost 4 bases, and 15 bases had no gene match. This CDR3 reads CASSARETLTGGNEQYF. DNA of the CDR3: TGCGCCAGCAGCGCAAGAGAGACGCTGACAGGGGGCAACGAGCAGTACTTC.